This TCR beta chain was recorded in a study of response to subunit inactivated influenza vaccine. Study results and caveats: Few new T cells, the authors suggested, are recruited by each seasonal influenza vaccination.

This clonotype was counted only a few times. What it binds is not known. TCRdb re-called the RT-PCR reads with MiXCR, one entry per CDR3 protein. Of 650,000 to 700,000 distinct CDR3 sequences detected, approximately 14% appear once; the ten largest clones hold about 9.9%. The CDR3 has 16 amino acids. Germline V gene sequence: CDR1 MDHEN, CDR2 SYDVKM. The V end was cut by 5 bases, the J end by 3 bases, with 16 bases between. The sequence was collected from a man aged 50 or older who received an inactivated influenza vaccine. The sample here was PBMCs from blood, taken 11 to 12 days after vaccination. The rearrangement joins TRBV28 to TRBJ2-2; D possibly uses TRBD1 or TRBD2 (7 bases each). Written as DNA, the CDR3 is TGTGCCAGCAGTCCCAGGGGGGGGGCGCACACCGGGGAGCTGTTTTTT. It yields the protein CASSPRGGAHTGELFF.